This entry features one T cell receptor beta chain sequence. Its antigen is unknown. V gave up 9 bases and J gave up 4 bases; unmatched junction bases: 10. Germline V gene sequence: CDR1 LNHDA, CDR2 SQIVND (reference sequence). The CDR3 is made up of 15 amino acids. This record comes from a study of blood T cell dynamics during melanoma immunotherapy. Each bulk PBMC sample had 300 to 350 ng DNA loaded. The table came from immunoSEQ multiplex PCR; TCRdb's copy has only in-frame clones and leaves some out. The sample holds several thousand clones, around 87% seen once. The study, taken as a whole, reports: PBMC repertoires of eventual disease-control patients split at W3 into clonality or diversity gains. The study could not tell melanoma-specific clones from general immune activation.

Time point here: pre-treatment baseline. No patient had earlier systemic cancer treatment, concurrent immunosuppressants, or another active cancer. The specimen was blood, collected from a patient treated with checkpoint blockade. The rearrangement links TRBV19 to TRBJ2-5; TRBD1 aligns across 11 bases. The sequence was obtained from a human donor with melanoma. This CDR3 reads CASAPSDRGLETQYF. In DNA form, the CDR3 reads TGTGCCAGCGCTCCTTCGGACAGGGGGCTAGAGACCCAGTACTTC.